The 24 T cell receptor beta chains below all came from one sample that was sequenced in a study of blood T cell repertoires in COVID-19. The method was immunoSEQ multiplex PCR; TCRdb's version includes in-frame clones alone and lacks a portion of them. The sample gives about 170,000 clones, 90% of which show up once; 0.5% to 0.6% is in the top ten. The sequencing sample was made of peripheral blood. These receptors came from a man aged 50-60 years with acute or convalescent COVID-19.

The chain combines TRBV7-2 with TRBJ1-1, with TRBD1 matching 7 bases. In germline, CDR1 is SGHTA, CDR2 FQGNSA. Unmatched junction bases numbered 7, after V lost 2 bases and J lost 4 bases. There are 15 residues in the CDR3. The CDR3 nucleotides read TGTGCCAGCAGCTTACGGCCAGGGGGTCTCACTGAAGCTTTCTTT. It codes for CASSLRPGGLTEAFF.

The chain carries TRBV2 and TRBJ1-2, with D perhaps TRBD1 (6 bases). The V gene lost 1 base and the J gene lost 14 bases, with 20 bases spanning the gap. CDR1 is SNHLY and CDR2 is FYNNEI in the germline V gene. The CDR3 has 14 amino acids. The DNA of the CDR3 is TGTGCCAGCAGTGAAGGGTACGGACAGCTAAATGTGACCTTC. It encodes CASSEGYGQLNVTF.

The CDR3 loop is CASSQERDRAYEQYF. In nucleotides, the CDR3 is TGCGCCAGCAGCCAAGAACGGGACAGGGCCTACGAGCAGTACTTC. The rearrangement uses TRBV4-1 and TRBJ2-7; 9 positions match TRBD1. In germline, CDR1 is MGHRA, CDR2 YSYEKL. V was clipped by 0 bases and J by 2 bases; unmatched bases: 2. The CDR3 extends over 15 amino acids.

The rearrangement links TRBV6-5 to TRBJ2-7; D uncertain. In germline, CDR1 is MNHEY, CDR2 SVGAGI. The V end was cut by 7 bases, the J end by 2 bases, with 6 bases between. CDR3 length equals 11 residues. The CDR3 reads CASTVTYEQYV. CDR3 nucleotides: TGTGCCAGCACAGTGACCTACGAGCAGTACGTC.

The rearrangement links TRBV6-2 or TRBV6-3 to TRBJ2-7; the match to TRBD2 covers 7 bases. CDR1 MNHEY and CDR2 SVGEGT come from the germline V gene. This CDR3 is 13 amino acids long. This chain's CDR3 is CASTPQAGGRDHV. CDR3 coding DNA: TGTGCCAGCACCCCTCAAGCCGGAGGGAGGGATCACGTC.

CDR3: CASSPPSLDSPLHF. The DNA for the CDR3 is TGTGCCAGCTCACCCCCGTCCTTAGATTCACCCCTCCACTTT. The chain couples TRBV18 to TRBJ1-6; D gene uncertain. V gave up 3 bases and J gave up 8 bases, with 11 bases separating them. CDR1 is KGHSH, CDR2 LQKENI, per germline. The CDR3 has 14 residues.

The CDR3 sequence is CASSLQRGPEETQYF. The DNA of the CDR3 is TGTGCCAGCAGCCTACAAAGGGGGCCGGAAGAGACCCAGTACTTC. The genes are TRBV7-2 and TRBJ2-5, with 7 bases identical to TRBD1. The CDR3 runs 15 residues. The V segment lost 5 bases and the J segment 3 bases; nucleotides outside the gene matches: 9. Germline lookup yields CDR1 SGHTA and CDR2 FQGNSA. Full variable domain (rest looked up from reference TRBV7-2 and TRBJ2-5): GAGVSQSPSNKVTEKGKDVELRCDPISGHTALYWYRQSLGQGLEFLIYFQGNSAPDKSGLPSDRFSAERTGGSVSTLTIQRTQQEDSAVYLCASSLQRGPEETQYFGPGTRLLVL.

V is TRBV10-2 and J is TRBJ1-5, with D maybe TRBD1 (5 bases). The germline gives CDR1 WSHSY, CDR2 SAAADI. Trimming took 5 bases from V and 3 from J, leaving 11 bases between them. This CDR3 contains 14 residues. The CDR3 DNA is TGCGCCAGCAGTCCCGGGGGATTCAATCAGCCCCAGCATTTT. It encodes CASSPGGFNQPQHF.

J is TRBJ2-1 and V is TRBV27; possible D gene TRBD2, 6 bases. The V and J ends lost 8 bases and 5 bases respectively, with 13 bases between them. The CDR3 consists of 13 residues. In germline, CDR1 is MNHEY, CDR2 SMNVEV (reference sequence). The chain's CDR3 is CASGGINNNEQFF. DNA of the CDR3: TGTGCCAGCGGGGGGATAAACAACAATGAGCAGTTCTTC.

J is TRBJ2-7 and V is TRBV6-2 or TRBV6-3, with TRBD2 matching 9 bases. Trimming took 4 bases from V and 7 from J; bases not matched to a gene: 8. From germline, CDR1 is MNHEY and CDR2 SVGEGT. CDR3 length equals 14 residues. The chain's CDR3 is CASSSESLAGEQYF. The CDR3 DNA reads as TGTGCCAGCAGTTCCGAGTCCCTAGCGGGAGAGCAGTACTTC.

J is TRBJ2-1 and V is TRBV2, with TRBD1 identical over 9 bases. The germline gives CDR1 SNHLY, CDR2 FYNNEI. V was pared by 6 bases and J by 9 bases, with 9 bases of the junction left unmatched. The CDR3 length is 14 residues. The CDR3 sequence: CASRRDREASEQFF. In nucleotides, the CDR3 is TGTGCCAGCAGGCGGGACAGGGAAGCCAGTGAGCAGTTCTTC.

The chain employs TRBV3-1 (or the pseudogene TRBV3-2) and TRBJ2-3, with 10 nucleotides matching TRBD2. Germline V lookup: CDR1 LGHDT, CDR2 YNNKEL (reference sequence). This CDR3 region has 17 residues. V lost 4 bases to trimming and J lost 6 bases; unmatched junction nucleotides: 13. Here the CDR3 DNA reads TGTGCCAGCAGCCCTCTCCCCATAGCGGGAGGACCTGATACGCAGTATTTT. The encoded protein is CASSPLPIAGGPDTQYF.

This chain joins TRBV6-6 and TRBJ2-7; a weak D match, TRBD1 (6 bases). Per germline, CDR1 MNHNY and CDR2 SVGAGI (reference sequence). V was pared by 6 bases and J by 6 bases, with 15 bases between. The CDR3 sequence is 13 residues long. The CDR3 bases are TGTGCCAGCAGAGCCGTGGACAGCGCCGAGCAGTACTTC. Protein product: CASRAVDSAEQYF.

The chain recombines TRBV19 with TRBJ2-1; the D is unclear. CDR3 size: 14 residues. V dropped 3 bases and J dropped 6 bases, with 12 bases sitting between them. Germline V gene lookup returns CDR1 LNHDA and CDR2 SQIVND (reference sequence). CDR3 DNA: TGTGCCAGTAGTATCAACTCCCCTCCCAATGAGCAGTTCTTC. This gives the protein CASSINSPPNEQFF.

This clone was detected only a few times. The chain links TRBV28 to TRBJ1-6; D ambiguous. The CDR3 covers 14 residues. V dropped 2 bases and J dropped 1 base, with 3 bases sitting between them. Germline CDR1 MDHEN, CDR2 SYDVKM. The CDR3 spells CASSLASYNSPLHF. Written as DNA, the CDR3 is TGTGCCAGCAGTTTAGCGTCCTATAATTCACCCCTCCACTTT.

The gene calls are TRBV27 and TRBJ2-1; D is possibly TRBD1 (5 bases). This CDR3 has 16 amino acids. Trimming left V 3 bases short and J 0 bases short, with 12 bases between. Germline assignment: CDR1 MNHEY and CDR2 SMNVEV (reference sequence). The CDR3 sequence is CASSFRGRSSYNEQFF. The CDR3 coding sequence is TGTGCCAGCAGTTTTAGGGGCAGGAGCTCCTACAATGAGCAGTTCTTC.

Comments on this clone: The same CDR3 is also encoded by other DNA sequences in this sample. CDR3 residues: CASSLTAGGGPGELFF. The CDR3 DNA sequence: TGTGCCAGCAGCTTAACAGCGGGGGGTGGACCCGGGGAGCTGTTTTTT. The chain joins TRBV7-3 to TRBJ2-2; 9 nucleotides agree with TRBD2. V lost 0 bases, J lost 6 bases, and 5 bases stayed unmatched. CDR1 and CDR2 from the germline V gene are SGHTA and FQGTGA. This CDR3 is built from 16 residues.

The V gene is TRBV21-1, the J gene TRBJ1-1. TRBV21-1 is an annotated pseudogene. This CDR3 has 15 residues. The CDR3 reads CASSNESVKLNEAFF. DNA of the CDR3: TGTGCCAGCAGCAATGAAAGTGTTAAGCTAAATGAAGCTTTCTTT.

The V call is TRBV7-4, the J call TRBJ2-7, with no clear D. Trimming took 2 bases from V and 6 from J, leaving 23 bases between them. CDR3 length: 17 residues. The germline V gene encodes CDR1 SGHVT and CDR2 SQSDAQ. The CDR3 DNA sequence: TGTGCCAGCAGCTTAATAAAAAGACTGAAATATGGTTGCGAGCAGTACGTC. This translates into CASSLIKRLKYGCEQYV.

This clone has only one observation. The V gene is TRBV4-1, the J gene TRBJ1-2, with 8 bases lining up with TRBD1. The J segment lost 4 bases and the V segment lost 2 bases, leaving 3 bases of the junction unmatched. CDR3 size: 14 residues. CDR1 and CDR2 from the germline V gene are MGHRA and YSYEKL. The CDR3 is CASSQPQGGYGYTF. The CDR3 DNA sequence: TGCGCCAGCAGCCAACCACAGGGGGGCTATGGCTACACCTTC.

The CDR3 reads CASRRPTGESTEAFF. For the CDR3, the DNA is TGTGCCAGCAGGCGCCCAACAGGGGAGTCCACTGAAGCTTTCTTT. The chain employs TRBV6-5 and TRBJ1-1; 7 positions match TRBD1. CDR1 and CDR2 (germline): MNHEY, SVGAGI. V shed 6 bases and J 4 bases; nucleotides not matched to a gene: 11. The CDR3 contains 15 residues.

This rearrangement joins TRBV15 to TRBJ2-3; no reliable D call. CDR3 length: 12 amino acids. Per the germline V gene, CDR1 is LNHNV and CDR2 is YYDKDF (reference sequence). V was pared by 8 bases and J by 1 base, with 7 bases between. The CDR3 sequence is CATREGTDTQYF. In DNA form, the CDR3 reads TGTGCCACCCGCGAGGGCACAGATACGCAGTATTTT.

The chain has TRBV7-9 and TRBJ2-7, with 7 bases identical to TRBD1. With 2 bases clipped from V and 6 bases from J, the junction kept 4 bases outside the gene matches. Germline V gene lookup returns CDR1 SEHNR and CDR2 FQNEAQ (reference sequence). This CDR3 has 13 residues. The CDR3 bases are TGTGCCAGCAGCTTACTTGCAGGGGGCGAGCAGTACTTC. Protein: CASSLLAGGEQYF.

V and J are TRBV29-1 and TRBJ2-7; 10 bases align to TRBD1. Germline loops: CDR1 SQVTM, CDR2 ANQGSEA. The ends lost 7 bases at V and 4 bases at J; junction bases unmatched: 7. CDR3 size: 13 residues. The DNA of the CDR3 is TGCAGCGCCGCCGGGACAGGGGAATACGAGCAGTACTTC. Translation: CSAAGTGEYEQYF.